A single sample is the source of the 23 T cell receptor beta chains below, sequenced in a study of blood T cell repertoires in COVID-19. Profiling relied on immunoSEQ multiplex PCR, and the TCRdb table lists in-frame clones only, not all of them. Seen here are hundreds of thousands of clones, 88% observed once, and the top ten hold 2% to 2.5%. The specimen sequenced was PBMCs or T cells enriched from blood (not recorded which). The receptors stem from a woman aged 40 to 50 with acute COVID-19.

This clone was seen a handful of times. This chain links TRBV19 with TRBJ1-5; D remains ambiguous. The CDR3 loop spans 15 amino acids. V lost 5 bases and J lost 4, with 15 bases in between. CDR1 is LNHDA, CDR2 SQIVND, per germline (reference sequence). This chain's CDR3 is CASSVHGPGNQPQHF. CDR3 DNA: TGTGCCAGTAGTGTTCACGGCCCGGGGAATCAGCCCCAGCATTTT.

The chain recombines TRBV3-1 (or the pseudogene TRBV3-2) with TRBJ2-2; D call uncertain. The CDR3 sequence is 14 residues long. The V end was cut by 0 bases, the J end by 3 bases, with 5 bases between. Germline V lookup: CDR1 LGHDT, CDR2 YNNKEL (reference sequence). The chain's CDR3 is CASSQEEYTGELFF. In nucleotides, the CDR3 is TGTGCCAGCAGCCAAGAGGAGTACACCGGGGAGCTGTTTTTT.

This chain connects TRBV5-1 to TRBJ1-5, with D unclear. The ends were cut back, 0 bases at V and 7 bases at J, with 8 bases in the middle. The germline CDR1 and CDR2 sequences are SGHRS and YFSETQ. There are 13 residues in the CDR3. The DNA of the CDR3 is TGCGCCAGCAGCTTGGCGGGTTACCAGCCCCAGCATTTT. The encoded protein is CASSLAGYQPQHF.

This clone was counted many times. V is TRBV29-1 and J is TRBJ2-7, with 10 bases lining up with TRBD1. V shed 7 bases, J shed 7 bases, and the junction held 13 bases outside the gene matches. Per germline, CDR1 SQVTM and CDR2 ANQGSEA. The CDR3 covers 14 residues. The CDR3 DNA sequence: TGCAGCGCCTACTCCGGGACAGGGGATCAAGAGCAGTACTTC. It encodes CSAYSGTGDQEQYF.

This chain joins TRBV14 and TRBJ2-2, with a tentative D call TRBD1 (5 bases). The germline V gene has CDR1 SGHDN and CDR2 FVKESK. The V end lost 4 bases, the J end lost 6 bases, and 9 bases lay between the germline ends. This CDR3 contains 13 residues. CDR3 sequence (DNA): TGTGCCAGCAGCCCAGCAGGGTCCGGGGAGCTGTTTTTT. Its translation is CASSPAGSGELFF.

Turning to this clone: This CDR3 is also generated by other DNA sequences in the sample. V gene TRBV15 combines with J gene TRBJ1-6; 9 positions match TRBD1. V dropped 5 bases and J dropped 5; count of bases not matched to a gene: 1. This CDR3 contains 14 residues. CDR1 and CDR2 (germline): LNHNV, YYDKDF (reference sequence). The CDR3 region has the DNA TGTGCCACCAGCCGGACAGGGGATAATTCACCCCTCCACTTT. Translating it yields CATSRTGDNSPLHF.

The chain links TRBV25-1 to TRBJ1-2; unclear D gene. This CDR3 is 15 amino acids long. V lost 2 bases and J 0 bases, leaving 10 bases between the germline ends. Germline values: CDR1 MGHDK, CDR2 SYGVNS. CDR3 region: CASSERGRTNYGYTF. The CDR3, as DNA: TGTGCCAGCAGTGAACGGGGTCGGACTAACTATGGCTACACCTTC.

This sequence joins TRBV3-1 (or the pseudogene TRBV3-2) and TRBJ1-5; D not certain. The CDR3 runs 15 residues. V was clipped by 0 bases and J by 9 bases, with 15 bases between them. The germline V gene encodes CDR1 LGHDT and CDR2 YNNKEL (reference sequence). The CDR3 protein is CASSQDLEGPRPQHF. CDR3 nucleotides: TGTGCCAGCAGCCAAGATCTTGAGGGCCCAAGGCCCCAGCATTTT.

CDR3: CASSPYSGGSYEQYF. Here the CDR3 DNA reads TGCGCCAGCAGCCCCTATAGCGGTGGGTCCTACGAGCAGTACTTC. The chain carries TRBV4-1 and TRBJ2-7, with a possible D match to TRBD2 (6 bases). The V gene lost 4 bases and the J gene lost 1 base, with 14 bases spanning the gap. Germline values: CDR1 MGHRA, CDR2 YSYEKL. The CDR3 covers 15 residues.

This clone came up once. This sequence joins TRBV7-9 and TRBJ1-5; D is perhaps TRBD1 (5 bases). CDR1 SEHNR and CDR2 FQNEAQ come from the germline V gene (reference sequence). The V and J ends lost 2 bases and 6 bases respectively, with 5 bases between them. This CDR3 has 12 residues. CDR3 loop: CASSLTGQPQHF. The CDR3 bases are TGTGCCAGCAGCTTAACAGGTCAGCCCCAGCATTTT. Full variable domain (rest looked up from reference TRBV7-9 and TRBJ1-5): DTGVSQNPRHKITKRGQNVTFRCDPISEHNRLYWYRQTLGQGPEFLTYFQNEAQLEKSRLLSDRFSAERPKGSFSTLEIQRTEQGDSAMYLCASSLTGQPQHFGDGTRLSIL.

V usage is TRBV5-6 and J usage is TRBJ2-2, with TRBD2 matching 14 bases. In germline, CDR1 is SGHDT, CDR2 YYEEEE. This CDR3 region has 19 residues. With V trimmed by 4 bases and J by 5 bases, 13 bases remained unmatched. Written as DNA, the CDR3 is TGTGCCAGCAGCCCAGGGGTAGTGGGACTAGCGGGGGAGACCGGGGAGCTGTTTTTT. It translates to CASSPGVVGLAGETGELFF.

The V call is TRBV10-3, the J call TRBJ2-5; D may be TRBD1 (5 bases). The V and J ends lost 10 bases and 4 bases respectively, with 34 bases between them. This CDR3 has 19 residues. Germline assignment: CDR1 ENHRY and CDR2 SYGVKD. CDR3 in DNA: TGTGCCACCAATGACTCCCCCAGAGATTATCAGGGAACGGGAGAGACCCAGTACTTC. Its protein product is CATNDSPRDYQGTGETQYF.

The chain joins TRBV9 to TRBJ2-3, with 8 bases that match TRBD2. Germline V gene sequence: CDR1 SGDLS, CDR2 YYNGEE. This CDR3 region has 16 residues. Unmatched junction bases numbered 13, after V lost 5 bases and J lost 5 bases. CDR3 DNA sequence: TGTGCCAGCAGTGTCCCAACTGCGGGGGGCCTAGATACGCAGTATTTT. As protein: CASSVPTAGGLDTQYF.

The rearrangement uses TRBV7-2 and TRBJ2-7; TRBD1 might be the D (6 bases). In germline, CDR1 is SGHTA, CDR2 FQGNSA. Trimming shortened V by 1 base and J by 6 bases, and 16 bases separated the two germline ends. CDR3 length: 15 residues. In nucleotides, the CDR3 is TGTGCCAGCAGCTTAGATGGGACAAACTGGTTCGAGCAGTACTTC. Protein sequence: CASSLDGTNWFEQYF. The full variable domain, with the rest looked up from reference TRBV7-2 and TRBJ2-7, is GAGVSQSPSNKVTEKGKDVELRCDPISGHTALYWYRQSLGQGLEFLIYFQGNSAPDKSGLPSDRFSAERTGGSVSTLTIQRTQQEDSAVYLCASSLDGTNWFEQYFGPGTRLTVT.

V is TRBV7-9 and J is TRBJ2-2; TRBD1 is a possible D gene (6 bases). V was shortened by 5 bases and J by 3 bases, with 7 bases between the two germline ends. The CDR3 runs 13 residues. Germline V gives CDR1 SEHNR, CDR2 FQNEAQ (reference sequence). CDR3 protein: CASSQGYTGELFF. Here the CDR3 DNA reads TGTGCCAGCAGCCAGGGGTACACCGGGGAGCTGTTTTTT.

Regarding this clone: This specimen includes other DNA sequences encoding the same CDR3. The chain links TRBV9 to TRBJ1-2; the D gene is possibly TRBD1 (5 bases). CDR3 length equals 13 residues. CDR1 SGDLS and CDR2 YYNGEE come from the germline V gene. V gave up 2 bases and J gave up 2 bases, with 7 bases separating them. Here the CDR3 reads CASSVGGNYGYTF. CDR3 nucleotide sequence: TGTGCCAGCAGCGTGGGGGGAAACTATGGCTACACCTTC.

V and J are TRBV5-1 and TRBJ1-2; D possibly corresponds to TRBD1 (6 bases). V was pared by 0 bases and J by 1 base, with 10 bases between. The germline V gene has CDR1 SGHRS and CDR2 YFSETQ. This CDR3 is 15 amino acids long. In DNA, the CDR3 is TGCGCCAGCAGCTTGGAGGGGGTTTTTAACTATGGCTACACCTTC. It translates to CASSLEGVFNYGYTF.

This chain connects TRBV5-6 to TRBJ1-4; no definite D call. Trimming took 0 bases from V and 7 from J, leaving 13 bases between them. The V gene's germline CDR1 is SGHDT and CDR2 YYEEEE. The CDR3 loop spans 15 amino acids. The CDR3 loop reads CASSLAVSLSEKLFF. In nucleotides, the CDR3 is TGTGCCAGCAGCTTGGCCGTGAGTTTGTCTGAAAAACTGTTTTTT.

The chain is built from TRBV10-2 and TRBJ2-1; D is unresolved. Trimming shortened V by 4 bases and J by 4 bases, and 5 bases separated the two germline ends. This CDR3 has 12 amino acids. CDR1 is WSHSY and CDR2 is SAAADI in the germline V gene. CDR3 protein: CASSAKYNEQFF. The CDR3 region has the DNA TGCGCCAGCAGTGCCAAATACAATGAGCAGTTCTTC.

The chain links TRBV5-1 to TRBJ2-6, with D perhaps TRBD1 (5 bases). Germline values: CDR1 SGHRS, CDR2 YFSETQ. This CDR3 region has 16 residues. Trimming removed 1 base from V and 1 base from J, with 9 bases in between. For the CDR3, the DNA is TGCGCCAGCAGCTTGACGGCAGGGTCTGGGGCCAACGTCCTGACTTTC. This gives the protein CASSLTAGSGANVLTF.

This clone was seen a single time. The CDR3 nucleotides read TGTGCCAGCAGTACTAGACGGGGTGGCACCGGGGAGCTGTTTTTT. Amino acids: CASSTRRGGTGELFF. This chain connects TRBV27 to TRBJ2-2; D possibly corresponds to TRBD2 (5 bases). The CDR3 is 15 amino acids. V was trimmed by 5 bases and J by 4 bases, leaving 14 bases between them. Germline CDR1 reads MNHEY; CDR2 reads SMNVEV (reference sequence).

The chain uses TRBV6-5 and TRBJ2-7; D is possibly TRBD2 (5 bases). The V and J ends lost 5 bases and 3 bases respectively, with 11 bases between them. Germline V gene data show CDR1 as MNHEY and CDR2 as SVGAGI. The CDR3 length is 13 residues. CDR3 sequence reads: CASSPGLIYEQYF. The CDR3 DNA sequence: TGTGCCAGCAGTCCAGGACTTATCTACGAGCAGTACTTC.

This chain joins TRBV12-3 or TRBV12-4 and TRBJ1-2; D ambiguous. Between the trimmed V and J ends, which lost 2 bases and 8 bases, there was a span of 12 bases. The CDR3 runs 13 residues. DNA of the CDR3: TGTGCCAGCAGTTTAAGGCAGGCTTGGGGCTACACCTTC. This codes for CASSLRQAWGYTF.